The 13 T cell receptor beta chains given below trace back to one sample, sequenced in a study of blood T cell repertoires in COVID-19. TCRdb's copy holds only in-frame clones and misses some; the assay was immunoSEQ multiplex PCR. The repertoire has approximately 280,000 clones, roughly 87% of them found once; the top ten carry about 6.1%. The sequenced sample consisted of PBMCs or T cells enriched from blood (not recorded which). The receptors derive from a middle-aged woman who had recovered from COVID-19.

The chain couples TRBV28 to TRBJ1-3; D is unclear. The CDR3 has 15 residues. Trimming left V 2 bases short and J 4 bases short, with 12 bases between. Germline V gives CDR1 MDHEN, CDR2 SYDVKM. The CDR3 sequence: CASSLGRPGGNTIYF. In DNA, the CDR3 is TGTGCCAGCAGTTTAGGTCGGCCGGGAGGAAACACCATATATTTT.

This clone was counted only a few times. The chain is built from TRBV7-9 and TRBJ2-2; 9 bases align to TRBD1. V was pared by 6 bases and J by 1 base, with 6 bases of the junction left unmatched. The germline gives CDR1 SEHNR, CDR2 FQNEAQ (reference sequence). The CDR3 has 16 amino acids. The CDR3 nucleotides are TGTGCCAGCAGGGGGGGACAGGGATGGAACACCGGGGAGCTGTTTTTT. Residues: CASRGGQGWNTGELFF.

The chain combines TRBV6-2 or TRBV6-3 with TRBJ2-1, with 9 positions matching TRBD2. The CDR3 spans 14 residues. CDR1 and CDR2 (germline): MNHEY, SVGEGT. V shed 1 base, J shed 7 bases, and the junction held 2 bases outside the gene matches. Here the CDR3 reads CASSYFAGGNEQFF. CDR3 nucleotide sequence: TGTGCCAGCAGTTACTTCGCGGGAGGGAATGAGCAGTTCTTC.

V gene TRBV18 combines with J gene TRBJ1-3; a weak D match, TRBD1 (6 bases). The germline CDR1 and CDR2 sequences are KGHSH and LQKENI. The CDR3 sequence is 15 residues long. The V and J ends lost 4 bases and 2 bases respectively, with 12 bases between them. The CDR3 loop reads CASSLGAAAGNTIYF. The CDR3 DNA sequence: TGTGCCAGCTCACTGGGGGCGGCCGCTGGAAACACCATATATTTT.

The chain carries TRBV6-1 and TRBJ1-5; D gene unclear. The CDR3 runs 14 residues. V dropped 0 bases and J dropped 4 bases, with 7 bases sitting between them. CDR1 is MNHNS, CDR2 SASEGT, per germline. The CDR3 nucleotides are TGTGCCAGCAGTGAAGCAAATCTAAATCAGCCCCAGCATTTT. Amino acid sequence: CASSEANLNQPQHF.

V and J are TRBV25-1 and TRBJ2-7; D ambiguous. Germline V gene data show CDR1 as MGHDK and CDR2 as SYGVNS. This CDR3 is 12 amino acids long. Deletions cut 8 bases from V and 0 bases from J, with 8 bases between. The CDR3 DNA sequence: TGTGCCAGCGAGTCGTACTCCTACGAGCAGTACTTC. Its protein product is CASESYSYEQYF.

V usage is TRBV10-3 and J usage is TRBJ2-3; 15 nucleotides line up with TRBD2. In germline, CDR1 is ENHRY, CDR2 SYGVKD. The ends lost 6 bases at V and 3 bases at J; junction bases unmatched: 4. The CDR3 runs to 16 residues. The CDR3 region has the DNA TGTGCCATCAGGGGGACTAGCGGGAGGCCGACAGATACGCAGTATTTT. It yields the protein CAIRGTSGRPTDTQYF.

The chain carries TRBV5-6 and TRBJ2-7; possible D gene TRBD1, 6 bases. The CDR3 has 12 residues. The germline V gene encodes CDR1 SGHDT and CDR2 YYEEEE. V dropped 4 bases and J dropped 6 bases, with 11 bases sitting between them. The CDR3 region is CASSLDRREQYF. As DNA, the CDR3 is TGTGCCAGCAGCCTAGACAGGCGCGAGCAGTACTTC.

The genes are TRBV28 and TRBJ1-1, with D uncertain. Trimming removed 2 bases at V and 4 bases at J, with 11 bases between. CDR1 is MDHEN and CDR2 is SYDVKM in the germline V gene. This CDR3 comprises 14 residues. In DNA form, the CDR3 reads TGTGCCAGCAGTTTAGCGCCTATTGGCACTGAAGCTTTCTTT. It translates to CASSLAPIGTEAFF.

The chain has TRBV27 and TRBJ2-2, with D possibly TRBD1 on 6 matching bases. The CDR3 length is 14 residues. Germline V gene sequence: CDR1 MNHEY, CDR2 SMNVEV (reference sequence). V was trimmed by 6 bases and J by 3 bases, leaving 11 bases between them. This chain's CDR3 is CASRWGRDTGELFF. The CDR3 DNA reads as TGTGCCAGCAGGTGGGGGCGAGACACCGGGGAGCTGTTTTTT.

The chain is built from TRBV6-6 and TRBJ1-5; no firm D call. Trimming removed 5 bases at V and 7 bases at J, with 18 bases between. CDR1 and CDR2 (germline): MNHNY, SVGAGI (reference sequence). The CDR3 covers 15 residues. The CDR3 here is CASSLGVGAEQPQHF. As DNA, the CDR3 is TGTGCCAGCAGTCTCGGTGTGGGTGCGGAACAGCCCCAGCATTTT.

This chain uses TRBV3-1 (or the pseudogene TRBV3-2) with TRBJ2-2; 10 bases match TRBD2. The CDR3 extends over 16 amino acids. Per the germline V gene, CDR1 is LGHDT and CDR2 is YNNKEL (reference sequence). With V trimmed by 4 bases and J by 2 bases, 4 bases remained unmatched. CDR3 bases: TGTGCCAGCAGCCTAGGACTAGCGGTCAACACCGGGGAGCTGTTTTTT. Translation: CASSLGLAVNTGELFF.

CDR3: CASSLPPTPNTEAFF. CDR3 nucleotide sequence: TGTGCCAGCAGCTTACCCCCTACGCCCAACACTGAAGCTTTCTTT. V is TRBV11-2 and J is TRBJ1-1; D is undetermined. The CDR3 totals 15 residues. The V end was cut by 2 bases, the J end by 2 bases, with 12 bases between. Germline V gene lookup returns CDR1 SGHAT and CDR2 FQNNGV. The full variable domain, in which reference TRBV11-2 and TRBJ1-1 provide the parts outside the CDR3, is EAGVAQSPRYKIIEKRQSVAFWCNPISGHATLYWYQQILGQGPKLLIQFQNNGVVDDSQLPKDRFSAERLKGVDSTLKIQPAKLEDSAVYLCASSLPPTPNTEAFFGQGTRLTVV.